The present T cell receptor beta chain was sequenced within a study of OX40 agonist ivuxolimab in advanced cancers. Study at large: The treatment was a fully human IgG2 OX40 agonist, ivuxolimab. There were three patients with partial responses, one having hepatocellular carcinoma and two cutaneous melanoma.

There are 14 residues in the CDR3. Between the trimmed V and J ends, which lost 5 bases and 4 bases, there was a span of 11 bases. Per the germline V gene, CDR1 is LNHDA and CDR2 is SQIVND (reference sequence). Regarding the study as a whole: Fewer expanded clones were found on average in CD4+ than in CD8+ T cells. Nonresponders included some who also had low normalized T-cell clonal expansion.

Sequenced by immunoSEQ multiplex PCR; TCRdb stores in-frame clones only, minus some. The sample lists about 90,000 clones; roughly 93% were seen once. In regard to this clone: Antigen unknown.

The clonotype was recovered from an adult with an advanced solid tumor such as melanoma, head and neck, liver or kidney cancer. This chain connects TRBV19 to TRBJ1-4; no definite D call. The material was CD4+ or CD8+ T cells sorted from blood, obtained in a trial of the OX40 agonist ivuxolimab. As DNA, the CDR3 is TGTGCCAGTAGTGGTCAAATAATTAATGAAAAACTGTTTTTT. This translates into CASSGQIINEKLFF.